These T cell receptor beta chains were read from a single sample in a study of T cells in Graves' hyperthyroidism and ophthalmopathy. TCRdb recomputed calls from the multiplex PCR reads with MiXCR, one row per CDR3 protein. The data contain about 640,000 distinct CDR3 sequences, around 20% of them singletons. Sequences were obtained from blood. These receptors were collected from a young man with Graves' ophthalmopathy. Each CDR3 is given with its conserved first and last residue. Each record gives: clone size, V gene, D gene, J gene, CDR3 protein, CDR3 DNA. D genes are given only for firm matches. Only some rows state a clone size, as once, few, many or a class for expanded clones.

>.|TRBV27|.|TRBJ2-6
CASGSSLASGANVLTF
TGTGCCAGCGGCTCTTCCTTGGCCTCTGGGGCCAACGTCCTGACTTTC
>.|TRBV12-3/TRBV12-4|.|TRBJ2-6
CASSGQSGANVLTF
TGTGCCAGCAGTGGACAGTCTGGGGCCAACGTCCTGACTTTC
>.|TRBV11-2|.|TRBJ1-4
CASSKVATNEKLFF
TGTGCCAGCAGCAAAGTCGCAACTAATGAAAAACTGTTTTTT
>many|TRBV30|.|TRBJ1-4
CAWTKGGKLFF
TGTGCCTGGACAAAGGGGGGAAAACTGTTTTTT
>.|TRBV5-1|.|TRBJ1-3
CASSLGLTVSGNTIYF
TGCGCCAGCAGCTTAGGATTGACAGTGTCCGGAAACACCATATATTTT
>.|TRBV7-9|.|TRBJ2-7
CASSHLGNSYEQYF
TGTGCCAGCAGCCATCTCGGGAACTCCTACGAGCAGTACTTC
>many|TRBV12-3/TRBV12-4|.|TRBJ1-1
CASSFQNTEAFF
TGTGCCAGCAGTTTTCAGAACACTGAAGCTTTCTTT
>.|TRBV6-1|.|TRBJ2-6
CASSEGVSGANVLTF
TGTGCCAGCAGTGAAGGGGTGTCTGGGGCCAACGTCCTGACTTTC
>.|TRBV3-1|TRBD1|TRBJ2-7
CASSRGQLYYEQYF
TGTGCCAGCAGCCGGGGACAGCTCTACTACGAGCAGTACTTC
>few|TRBV15|TRBD2|TRBJ2-1
CATSGPSGTRDNEQFF
TGTGCCACCAGCGGGCCCTCCGGGACTAGGGACAATGAGCAGTTCTTC
>.|TRBV3-1|.|TRBJ2-7
CASSQFTGTASYEQYF
TGTGCCAGCAGTCAATTCACCGGGACTGCCTCCTACGAGCAGTACTTC
>.|TRBV20-1|.|TRBJ1-1
CSAIALGSMNTEAFF
TGCAGTGCGATTGCTCTGGGCAGCATGAACACTGAAGCTTTCTTT
>many|TRBV5-1|TRBD2|TRBJ2-1
CASSLAGRALNEQFF
TGCGCCAGCAGCTTGGCGGGGAGGGCCCTCAATGAGCAGTTCTTC
>few|TRBV27|TRBD2|TRBJ2-7
CASSLISGRSYEQYF
TGTGCCAGCAGTCTGATTAGCGGGAGGAGCTACGAGCAGTACTTC
>few|TRBV28|TRBD1|TRBJ2-6
CASRPTGVIGAGANVLTF
TGTGCCAGCAGGCCGACAGGGGTCATAGGGGCTGGGGCCAACGTCCTGACTTTC
>.|TRBV12-3/TRBV12-4|TRBD2|TRBJ2-7
CASSGGRAGTYEQYF
TGTGCCAGCAGCGGCGGGAGGGCCGGTACCTACGAGCAGTACTTC
>few|TRBV20-1|TRBD2|TRBJ2-7
CSASLGRAAYEQYF
TGCAGTGCTAGCCTCGGGAGGGCGGCCTACGAGCAGTACTTC
>few|TRBV20-1|.|TRBJ2-1
CSARAGEGGYNEQFF
TGCAGTGCTAGGGCAGGGGAGGGGGGTTACAATGAGCAGTTCTTC
>.|TRBV4-2|.|TRBJ2-1
CASSRGALASDEQFF
TGTGCCAGCAGCCGAGGGGCCCTAGCGAGCGATGAGCAGTTCTTC
>many|TRBV7-2|TRBD2|TRBJ2-7
CASSLEGRTSGYEQYF
TGTGCCAGCAGCTTAGAGGGACGGACTAGCGGCTACGAGCAGTACTTC
>many|TRBV7-9|.|TRBJ2-1
CASSLPSSNEQFF
TGTGCCAGCAGCTTACCTAGTAGCAATGAGCAGTTCTTC
>.|TRBV6-2/TRBV6-3|.|TRBJ1-5
CASIPGTMNQPQHF
TGTGCCAGCATCCCCGGGACAATGAATCAGCCCCAGCATTTT
>many|TRBV5-1|TRBD2|TRBJ2-7
CASSIAGATYEQYF
TGCGCCAGCAGCATAGCGGGAGCCACCTACGAGCAGTACTTC
>.|TRBV7-2|TRBD2|TRBJ2-3
CASSLTSGRLTDTQYF
TGTGCCAGCAGCCTTACTAGCGGGCGCCTGACAGATACGCAGTATTTT
>.|TRBV29-1|TRBD1|TRBJ1-1
CSVVGSRQGAGAFF
TGCAGCGTTGTAGGGAGCCGACAGGGGGCTGGTGCTTTCTTT
>many|TRBV7-2|TRBD2|TRBJ2-3
CASSLNPSGTGDTQYF
TGTGCCAGCAGCTTAAACCCTAGCGGGACCGGCGATACGCAGTATTTT
>many|TRBV28|.|TRBJ2-7
CASSSFRGGPSGASYEQYF
TGTGCCAGCAGTTCATTTAGGGGGGGACCAAGCGGTGCCTCCTACGAGCAGTACTTC
>many|TRBV3-1|TRBD2|TRBJ2-7
CASSHPSGASYEQYF
TGTGCCAGCAGCCACCCTAGCGGGGCCTCCTACGAGCAGTACTTC
>few|TRBV20-1|TRBD1|TRBJ1-3
CSAWTGIGNTIYF
TGCAGTGCTTGGACAGGGATTGGAAACACCATATATTTT
>few|TRBV7-9|TRBD2|TRBJ2-1
CASSPKLAGRGRGLIDEQFF
TGTGCCAGCAGCCCTAAACTAGCGGGAAGGGGTCGAGGATTGATTGATGAGCAGTTCTTC
>.|TRBV5-6|TRBD1|TRBJ2-3
CASSTAQGVADTQYF
TGTGCCAGCAGCACCGCTCAGGGGGTCGCAGATACGCAGTATTTT
>few|TRBV29-1|.|TRBJ1-5
CSVSDGSNQPQHF
TGCAGCGTTAGCGACGGTAGCAATCAGCCCCAGCATTTT
>few|TRBV7-9|.|TRBJ2-5
CASSSLQGTQYF
TGTGCCAGCAGCTCCTTGCAAGGGACCCAGTACTTC
>many|TRBV2|TRBD2|TRBJ2-5
CASSGLAGVETQYF
TGTGCCAGCAGCGGACTAGCGGGAGTAGAGACCCAGTACTTC
>few|TRBV6-5|.|TRBJ1-5
CASSYSPNSLNQPQHF
TGTGCCAGCAGTTACAGCCCCAACAGCCTAAATCAGCCCCAGCATTTT
>few|TRBV12-3/TRBV12-4|TRBD1|TRBJ2-7
CASSRPGQGSYEQYF
TGTGCCAGCAGCCGACCGGGACAGGGCTCCTACGAGCAGTACTTC
>many|TRBV30|TRBD2|TRBJ2-5
CAWSVGGGKKTQYF
TGTGCCTGGAGTGTAGGCGGGGGGAAAAAGACCCAGTACTTC
>.|TRBV13|.|TRBJ2-7
CASSSGLSSEQYF
TGTGCCAGCAGCTCGGGACTGAGCTCCGAGCAGTACTTC
>few|TRBV11-3|TRBD1|TRBJ2-5
CASSLRTGTEETQYF
TGTGCCAGCAGCTTGCGGACAGGGACAGAGGAGACCCAGTACTTC
>.|TRBV6-1|.|TRBJ2-7
CASSERSSTSSEQYF
TGTGCCAGCAGTGAGCGTAGCTCCACCTCTAGCGAGCAGTACTTC
>few|TRBV6-2/TRBV6-3|TRBD1|TRBJ2-1
CASSYPSPLTGGAYNEQFF
TGTGCCAGCAGTTATCCGTCACCCCTAACAGGGGGCGCCTACAATGAGCAGTTCTTC
>many|TRBV6-1|.|TRBJ2-3
CASSAVGAGQADTQYF
TGTGCCAGCAGTGCAGTGGGCGCAGGGCAGGCGGATACGCAGTATTTT
>.|TRBV6-2/TRBV6-3|.|TRBJ1-3
CASSYRPLTGAGNTIYF
TGTGCCAGCAGTTACCGCCCGTTGACAGGCGCTGGAAACACCATATATTTT
>.|TRBV12-5|.|TRBJ2-3
CASDRRTGKGGADTQYF
TGTGCTAGTGACCGCCGTACCGGGAAGGGTGGCGCAGATACGCAGTATTTT
>.|TRBV6-8|TRBD1|TRBJ2-1
CASSLDRAVNEQFF
TGTGCCAGCAGTTTGGACAGGGCTGTGAATGAGCAGTTCTTC
>few|TRBV19|.|TRBJ1-5
CASSMIWGYSNQPQHF
TGTGCCAGTAGTATGATATGGGGATACAGCAATCAGCCCCAGCATTTT
>.|TRBV4-2|.|TRBJ1-1
CASSHTTGTNTEAFF
TGTGCCAGCAGCCACACTACAGGAACGAACACTGAAGCTTTCTTT
>many|TRBV30|.|TRBJ2-1
CAWSVPRPNEQFF
TGTGCCTGGAGTGTACCCAGACCCAATGAGCAGTTCTTC
>.|TRBV19|.|TRBJ1-1
CASSTRIHTEAFF
TGTGCCAGTAGTACCAGGATTCACACTGAAGCTTTCTTT
>many|TRBV2|TRBD1|TRBJ1-1
CASSPTGATEAFF
TGTGCCAGCAGTCCTACAGGGGCCACTGAAGCTTTCTTT
>.|TRBV4-3|.|TRBJ2-7
CASSQVGGVETYEQYF
TGCGCCAGCAGCCAAGTTGGAGGCGTGGAGACCTACGAGCAGTACTTC
>.|TRBV7-9|.|TRBJ2-3
CASPPSEGTDTQYF
TGTGCCAGCCCCCCTAGCGAAGGCACAGATACGCAGTATTTT
>.|TRBV14|.|TRBJ2-3
CASSQVRVSPTHTQYF
TGTGCCAGCAGCCAAGTAAGGGTCTCGCCCACACATACGCAGTATTTT
>.|TRBV18|.|TRBJ2-3
CASSPITDLGSDTDTQYF
TGTGCCAGCTCCCCTATAACCGACTTGGGGAGTGACACAGATACGCAGTATTTT
>few|TRBV19|.|TRBJ1-5
CASSPGGQGQPQHF
TGTGCCAGTAGCCCTGGGGGCCAGGGTCAGCCCCAGCATTTT
>few|TRBV5-1|TRBD1|TRBJ2-5
CASSPNRGQTETQYF
TGCGCCAGCAGCCCGAACAGGGGGCAAACGGAGACCCAGTACTTC
>.|TRBV28|TRBD1|TRBJ1-2
CASSSTGGDDYGYTF
TGTGCCAGCAGTTCCACAGGGGGCGACGACTATGGCTACACCTTC
>.|TRBV6-2/TRBV6-3|.|TRBJ2-7
CASSPNMGGSYEQYF
TGTGCCAGCAGCCCGAACATGGGGGGTTCCTACGAGCAGTACTTC